Listed below are T cell receptor beta chains from one sample, sequenced in a study of cytomegalovirus exposure and HLA in healthy donors. Clones were read by immunoSEQ multiplex PCR, and TCRdb kept only the in-frame ones, dropping some. The sample lists 210,000 or so clones, over 60% occurring once. Sequenced sample: PBMCs. The receptors shown here come from a man aged 18 to 30 in good health and CMV-seronegative. The CDR3 runs from the conserved cysteine through the conserved F or W. A D gene is named only where the DNA matches it firmly. Expanded clones get a size class; other rows say once, few or many, or leave the size out.

d_gene,j_gene,len,v_gene,abundance,CDR3aa,CDR3nt
TRBD1,TRBJ2-7,13,TRBV2,NA,CASLTGVGPEQYF,TGTGCCAGTCTTACAGGGGTAGGCCCCGAGCAGTACTTC
NA,TRBJ2-5,15,TRBV19,NA,CASSKGQSIEETQYF,TGTGCCAGTAGTAAAGGACAGTCTATTGAAGAGACCCAGTACTTC
TRBD1,TRBJ1-2,11,TRBV18,NA,CASSPGQGYTF,TGTGCCAGCTCCCCGGGACAGGGCTACACCTTC
TRBD1,TRBJ2-3,19,TRBV27,once,CASRHMRNRGRTVADTQYF,TGTGCCAGCAGGCATATGCGGAACAGGGGGAGAACAGTGGCAGATACGCAGTATTTT
NA,TRBJ1-5,13,TRBV6-1,NA,CASSDIRGQPQHF,TGTGCCAGCAGTGATATAAGGGGTCAGCCCCAGCATTTT
NA,TRBJ2-5,15,TRBV6-1,NA,CASSSPDRFQETQYF,TGTGCCAGCAGTTCTCCGGACAGATTCCAAGAGACCCAGTACTTC
TRBD2,TRBJ2-7,14,TRBV7-9,NA,CASSSTSGVYEQYF,TGTGCCAGCAGCTCGACTAGCGGAGTCTACGAGCAGTACTTC
TRBD1,TRBJ1-1,14,TRBV9,few,CASSATGLNTEAFF,TGTGCCAGCAGCGCGACAGGGCTGAACACTGAAGCTTTCTTT
NA,TRBJ2-7,12,TRBV7-2,NA,CASSAGAYEQYF,TGTGCCAGCAGCGCCGGGGCCTACGAGCAGTACTTC
TRBD2,TRBJ2-7,15,TRBV5-4,NA,CASSFSGGLTYEQYF,TGTGCCAGCAGTTTTAGCGGGGGGCTTACCTACGAGCAGTACTTC
TRBD2,TRBJ2-5,16,TRBV5-1,NA,CASSPPGGSGGETQYF,TGCGCCAGCAGCCCCCCCGGTGGAAGCGGGGGAGAGACCCAGTACTTC
TRBD1,TRBJ1-6,14,TRBV30,NA,CAWRVDRVKSPLHF,TGTGCCTGGAGGGTTGACAGGGTCAAATCACCCCTCCACTTT
NA,TRBJ1-1,13,TRBV5-1,NA,CASSLAGDTEAFF,TGCGCCAGCAGCTTGGCAGGGGACACTGAAGCTTTCTTT
NA,TRBJ1-2,13,TRBV2,NA,CAFQTGPNYGYTF,TGTGCCTTCCAGACTGGTCCTAACTATGGCTACACCTTC
TRBD1,TRBJ1-1,15,TRBV19,NA,CASSRDRAAGTEAFF,TGTGCCAGTAGTAGGGACAGGGCCGCGGGCACTGAAGCTTTCTTT
NA,TRBJ1-4,15,TRBV10-1,NA,CASSESNRGGEKLFF,TGCGCCAGCAGTGAGTCAAATAGGGGTGGGGAAAAACTGTTTTTT
TRBD1,TRBJ2-5,15,TRBV18,NA,CASSRGQGGQETQYF,TGTGCCAGCTCCCGAGGACAGGGAGGACAAGAGACCCAGTACTTC
NA,TRBJ1-5,17,TRBV11-3,NA,CASSLDGDTDSNQPQHF,TGTGCCAGCAGCTTAGATGGCGATACAGATAGCAATCAGCCCCAGCATTTT
NA,TRBJ2-3,13,TRBV14,NA,CASSLNRVDTQYF,TGTGCCAGCAGCCTAAACAGGGTTGATACGCAGTATTTT
NA,TRBJ1-4,16,TRBV21-1,NA,CASSKGWTSLAGKLFF,TGTGCCAGCAGCAAGGGGTGGACCTCCTTGGCGGGAAAACTGTTTTTT
NA,TRBJ1-1,15,TRBV30,NA,CAWSPRTAMNTEAFF,TGTGCCTGGAGTCCCCGGACAGCCATGAACACTGAAGCTTTCTTT
TRBD1,TRBJ1-4,14,TRBV30,NA,CAWGGQGLGGKLFF,TGTGCCTGGGGTGGACAGGGCCTCGGCGGAAAACTGTTTTTT
NA,TRBJ1-3,16,TRBV10-1,NA,CASSESTGISGNTIYF,TGCGCCAGCAGTGAGTCAACAGGAATCTCTGGAAACACCATATATTTT
TRBD2,TRBJ2-1,15,TRBV6-5,NA,CASSYGGGSRNEQFF,TGTGCCAGCAGTTACGGCGGGGGATCCCGCAATGAGCAGTTCTTC
TRBD1,TRBJ2-7,16,TRBV7-8,NA,CASSLVGGTGVHEQYF,TGTGCCAGCAGCTTAGTAGGGGGGACAGGGGTCCACGAGCAGTACTTC
NA,TRBJ1-5,14,TRBV7-9,once,CASSAGDSNQPQHF,TGTGCCAGCAGCGCAGGGGATAGCAATCAGCCCCAGCATTTT
TRBD1,TRBJ2-7,15,TRBV10-1,NA,CASSEVTGASYEQYF,TGCGCCAGCAGTGAGGTGACAGGGGCCTCCTACGAGCAGTACTTC
TRBD2,TRBJ2-7,19,TRBV7-9,few,CSSSLGLGRGTRSSYEQYF,TGTTCCAGCAGCTTAGGACTGGGGAGGGGGACTAGGAGCTCCTACGAGCAGTACTTC
NA,TRBJ2-1,15,TRBV30,NA,CAWSVRSAVRNEQFF,TGTGCCTGGAGTGTACGTAGCGCCGTAAGAAATGAGCAGTTCTTC
TRBD2,TRBJ2-2,17,TRBV7-6,NA,CASSIGLATGGTGELFF,TGTGCCAGCAGCATCGGACTAGCCACGGGGGGGACCGGGGAGCTGTTTTTT
NA,TRBJ2-1,14,TRBV5-5,NA,CASSLGTGIHEQFF,TGTGCCAGCAGCTTGGGTACAGGGATTCATGAGCAGTTCTTC
TRBD1,TRBJ1-1,12,TRBV6-6,NA,CASSPDRGEAFF,TGTGCCAGCAGCCCCGACAGGGGTGAAGCTTTCTTT
TRBD1,TRBJ1-2,16,TRBV7-2,NA,CASSLVGQEQGSGYTF,TGTGCCAGCAGCTTAGTTGGTCAGGAACAGGGGAGCGGCTACACCTTC
NA,TRBJ1-1,15,TRBV14,NA,CASSQSLGVYTEAFF,TGTGCCAGCAGCCAATCATTAGGGGTTTACACTGAAGCTTTCTTT
NA,TRBJ2-7,13,TRBV28,NA,CASSRIQTYEQYF,TGTGCCAGCAGTCGAATCCAGACCTACGAGCAGTACTTC
NA,TRBJ2-1,19,TRBV23-1,NA,CASSQSPPFQGYSYNEQFF,TGCGCCAGCAGTCAATCCCCCCCTTTTCAGGGTTACTCCTACAATGAGCAGTTCTTC
NA,TRBJ2-7,15,TRBV7-2,few,CASSLSLVETYEQYF,TGTGCCAGCAGCTTATCTTTGGTGGAGACCTACGAGCAGTACTTC
TRBD2,TRBJ2-3,16,TRBV18,few,CASSPGLAGGPDTQYF,TGTGCCAGCTCACCGGGACTAGCGGGAGGGCCAGATACGCAGTATTTT
TRBD1,TRBJ2-5,14,TRBV6-6,NA,CASTGQGGQETQYF,TGTGCCAGCACCGGACAGGGCGGCCAAGAGACCCAGTACTTC
NA,TRBJ2-7,14,TRBV7-7,NA,CASSQGPDVALIYF,TGTGCTAGCAGCCAGGGGCCCGACGTTGCCCTCATATACTTC
TRBD2,TRBJ2-1,16,TRBV7-6,few,CASSLGLGSGEGEQFF,TGTGCCAGCAGCTTAGGGTTGGGTAGCGGGGAAGGTGAGCAGTTCTTC